This TCR beta chain was captured by sequencing in a study of blood T cell repertoires in COVID-19. This clone was seen a few times. Allocation to cohorts depended on clinical history reported by the participants. Using immunoSEQ multiplex PCR, the repertoire was profiled, and TCRdb retains in-frame clones only, with some absent. The sample carries roughly 170,000 clones, about four fifths recorded once. This receptor was obtained from a woman between 50 and 59 years old in a cohort exposed to, infected with or recovered from COVID-19 (not recorded which). Sequencing input: PBMCs or T cells enriched from blood (not recorded which).

The CDR3 reads CASSYPGLAGDTGELFF. CDR3 coding DNA: TGTGCCAGCAGCTACCCGGGACTAGCGGGGGACACCGGGGAGCTGTTTTTT. The V call is TRBV7-2, the J call TRBJ2-2, with 14 bases that match TRBD2. This CDR3 spans 17 amino acids. Trimming took 4 bases from V and 3 from J; bases not matched to a gene: 4. CDR1 SGHTA and CDR2 FQGNSA come from the germline V gene.